The present T cell receptor beta chain was sequenced within a study of control samples from healthy donors and cancer patients. The CDR3 runs 13 residues. Per the germline V gene, CDR1 is MRHNA and CDR2 is SNTAGT. V was cut by 6 bases and J by 0 bases, with 8 bases left in between. Repertoires were generated with immunoSEQ multiplex PCR, while TCRdb's copy carries only in-frame clones and drops some. The data hold about 170,000 clones, with roughly 91% observed a single time. J is TRBJ1-1 and V is TRBV6-4, with D uncertain. Source material: blood. This receptor was identified in a woman aged 30 to 39 in good health. CDR3 bases: TGTGCCAGCAGCGCAACAATGAACACTGAAGCTTTCTTT. It is translated as CASSATMNTEAFF.